This T cell receptor (beta chain) was identified during a study of shared clonotypes between healthy human individuals. This clone has a single count. Its antigen is still unknown. Whole-study findings and limits: Tissues were not sampled, only blood, and their repertoires likely differ.

Germline V gene sequence: CDR1 MDHEN, CDR2 SYDVKM. Trimming stripped 1 base from V and 7 bases from J, with 17 bases between. This CDR3 is built from 15 residues. The donor population consisted of healthy HIV-negative adults with no recent acute infections or vaccinations. Each donor was a Caucasian adult residing in Nashville, Tennessee. The deep-level immunoSEQ assay was used. Data came from immunoSEQ multiplex PCR; TCRdb stores just in-frame clones and leaves some out. The data hold about 480,000 clones, with 79% observed a single time. The clonotype comes from a woman aged 35 to 49 in good health. Some clones in this sample may be carry-over from other donors' samples. Input material: PBMCs. This chain connects TRBV28 to TRBJ2-7, with D tentatively TRBD2 (5 bases). The DNA for the CDR3 is TGTGCCAGCAGTTTATTCGGAGTCAGCGGACTGGAGCAGTACTTC. It codes for CASSLFGVSGLEQYF. Filled out from reference TRBV28 and TRBJ2-7, the complete variable domain reads DVKVTQSSRYLVKRTGEKVFLECVQDMDHENMFWYRQDPGLGLRLIYFSYDVKMKEKGDIPEGYSVSREKKERFSLILESASTNQTSMYLCASSLFGVSGLEQYFGPGTRLTVT.